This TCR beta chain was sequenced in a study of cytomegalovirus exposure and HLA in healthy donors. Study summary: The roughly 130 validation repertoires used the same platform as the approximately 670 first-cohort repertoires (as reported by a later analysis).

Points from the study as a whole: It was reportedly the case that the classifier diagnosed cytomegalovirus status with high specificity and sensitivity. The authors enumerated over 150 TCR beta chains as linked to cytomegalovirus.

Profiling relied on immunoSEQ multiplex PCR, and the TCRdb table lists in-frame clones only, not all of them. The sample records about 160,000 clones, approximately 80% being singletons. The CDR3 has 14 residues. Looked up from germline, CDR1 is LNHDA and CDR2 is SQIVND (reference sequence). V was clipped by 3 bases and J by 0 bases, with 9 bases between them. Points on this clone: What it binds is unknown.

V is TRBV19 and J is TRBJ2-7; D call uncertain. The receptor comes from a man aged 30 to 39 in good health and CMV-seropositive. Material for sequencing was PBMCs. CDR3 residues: CASSIRVSSYEQYF. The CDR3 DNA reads TGTGCCAGTAGTATCCGGGTGAGCTCCTACGAGCAGTACTTC. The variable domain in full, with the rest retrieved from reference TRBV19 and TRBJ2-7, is DGGITQSPKYLFRKEGQNVTLSCEQNLNHDAMYWYRQDPGQGLRLIYYSQIVNDFQKGDIAEGYSVSREKKESFPLTVTSAQKNPTAFYLCASSIRVSSYEQYFGPGTRLTVT.